This T cell receptor (beta chain) was observed in a study of blood T cell repertoires in COVID-19. This clone was detected only once. Germline CDR1 is MNHEY and CDR2 is SVGAGI. The CDR3 runs to 15 residues. After removal of 5 bases from V and 2 bases from J, the junction contained 4 bases not matched to a gene. Profiling relied on immunoSEQ multiplex PCR, and the TCRdb table lists in-frame clones only, not all of them. The data show hundreds of thousands of clones, 80% to 85% seen once. The specimen sequenced was peripheral blood. The chain joins TRBV6-5 to TRBJ2-7; 12 bases match TRBD2. The TCR was taken from a man aged 25-45 years with active or convalescent COVID-19. The CDR3 loop is CASSTGLAGTYEQYF. The CDR3 bases are TGTGCCAGCAGTACCGGACTAGCGGGGACCTACGAGCAGTACTTC.